The sample holds many counts of the clone carrying this T cell receptor (beta chain). What it binds is unknown. These data are taken from a study of glioma-infiltrating T cells. Study-wide results and caveats: Non-neoplastic patients had below-expected tissue-blood divergence, while all gliomas exceeded expectation.

In germline, CDR1 is SEHNR, CDR2 FQNEAQ (reference sequence). The CDR3 is 13 amino acids. V was shortened by 3 bases and J by 3 bases, with 7 bases between the two germline ends. TCR alpha and beta CDR3 regions were amplified from RNA using iRepertoire nested multiplex PCR. One-step reverse transcription and amplification started from around 100-400 ng of tissue mRNA or PBMC total RNA. TCRdb itself ran the multiplex PCR reads through MiXCR, one entry per CDR3 protein. The sample has roughly 130,000 distinct CDR3 sequences, 20% to 25% seen once; the top ten hold about a quarter. The chain joins TRBV7-9 to TRBJ2-3; perhaps TRBD1 as D (5 bases). The sequenced sample consisted of glioma tissue, nonneoplastic brain tissue, or PBMCs (not recorded which). This TCR was sampled from a human donor with low-grade glioma or glioblastoma, undergoing nonglioma brain surgery, or in good health (not recorded which). Here the CDR3 reads CASSFPGTDTQYF. The CDR3 DNA is TGTGCCAGCAGCTTCCCAGGGACAGATACGCAGTATTTT.